This TCR beta chain emerged from a study of CD8 T cells in ankylosing spondylitis. Quantitative 5'-RACE with molecular barcodes was used to make the TCR beta libraries. TCRdb used MiXCR to reprocess the 5' RACE reads, holding one entry per CDR3 protein. The sample includes approximately 200,000 distinct CDR3 sequences, 13% of them seen just once. This CDR3 has 19 amino acids. Germline CDR1 DFQATT, CDR2 SNEGSKA (reference sequence). V was clipped by 0 bases and J by 5 bases; unmatched bases: 18. The J gene is TRBJ2-5, the V gene TRBV20-1, with 10 bases that match TRBD1. The receptor was isolated from a male donor with ankylosing spondylitis or in good health (not recorded which). Sequencing was carried out using blood, either unsorted or a sorted T cell fraction (not recorded which). The CDR3 coding sequence is TGCAGTGCTAGAGACCGGGGCAGCAGGGACAGGGGATTTTGGGAGACCCAGTACTTC. This codes for CSARDRGSRDRGFWETQYF.